Listed below are T cell receptor delta chains from one sample, sequenced in a study of Vδ1+ human thymocytes. TCRdb ran CATT on the multiplex PCR reads. The sample records tens of thousands of delta-chain clones, approximately 32% being singletons. The sequencing input was Vdelta1+ gamma-delta thymocytes from the thymus. The origin of the receptors is a boy less than two years old who had congenital heart surgery. The CDR3 runs from the conserved cysteine through the conserved F or W. A D gene is named only where the DNA matches it firmly. Size tells how often a clone was seen (once, few, many) or the class of an expanded clone, and some rows leave it out.

>TRDJ1|TRDV1|TRDD3|medium-sized
CALGELGGFYTDKLIF
TGTGCTCTTGGGGAACTTGGGGGATTCTACACCGATAAACTCATCTTT
>TRDJ1|TRDV1|-|-
CALGELFMPLPTITGDSIRAKLIF
TGTGCTCTTGGGGAACTTTTCATGCCACTTCCTACCATTACTGGGGACTCGATACGGGCTAAACTCATCTTT
>TRDJ1|TRDV1|TRDD3|-
CALGDQSPTGGGSDTDKLIF
TGTGCTCTTGGGGACCAATCTCCTACGGGTGGGGGATCAGACACCGATAAACTCATCTTT
>TRDJ1|TRDV1|-|many
CALGEITYRRKYTDKLIF
TGTGCTCTTGGGGAGATAACCTACCGGAGGAAGTACACCGATAAACTCATCTTT
>TRDJ1|TRDV1|TRDD3|-
CALGEGWAFPMYWGMDLTDKLIF
TGTGCTCTTGGGGAAGGGTGGGCCTTCCCCATGTACTGGGGGATGGACCTAACCGATAAACTCATCTTT
>TRDJ1|TRDV1|TRDD3|few
CALGESHVLGDEADKLIF
TGTGCTCTTGGGGAATCACACGTACTGGGGGATGAGGCCGATAAACTCATCTTT
>TRDJ1|TRDV1|TRDD3|-
CALGDPSYGGSAGDKLIF
TGTGCTCTTGGGGACCCGTCATACGGGGGATCCGCGGGGGATAAACTCATCTTT
>TRDJ1|TRDV1|-|-
CALGEGPHQSHRITDKLIF
TGTGCTCTTGGGGAGGGGCCTCACCAATCACACCGGATCACCGATAAACTCATCTTT
>TRDJ1|TRDV1|-|few
CALGEPRAEGYTDKLIF
TGTGCTCTTGGGGAACCCAGAGCAGAGGGGTACACCGATAAACTCATCTTT
>TRDJ1|TRDV1|TRDD3|-
CALGEGSENVLGELTDKLIF
TGTGCTCTTGGGGAAGGATCAGAGAACGTACTGGGGGAGTTGACCGATAAACTCATCTTT
>TRDJ1|TRDV1|TRDD3|-
CALGASFRNLLGDTPLQTDKLIF
TGTGCTCTTGGGGCCTCTTTCCGGAACCTACTGGGGGATACCCCACTCCAGACCGATAAACTCATCTTT
>TRDJ1|TRDV1|TRDD3|few
CALGERRSSPQGGGGPTDKLIF
TGTGCTCTTGGGGAAAGAAGGTCTTCCCCACAAGGGGGTGGGGGACCCACCGATAAACTCATCTTT
>TRDJ1|TRDV1|TRDD3|-
CALGEFWRLGPKARLIF
TGTGCTCTTGGGGAATTCTGGCGACTGGGGCCCAAGGCTAGACTCATCTTT
>TRDJ1|TRDV1|TRDD2|-
CAPGNPFLRWDKLIF
TGTGCTCCTGGGAACCCCTTCCTTCGATGGGACAAACTCATCTTT
>TRDJ1|TRDV1|-|-
CALGDPSLTGPRGILIF
TGTGCTCTTGGGGACCCTTCCCTCACCGGCCCAAGGGGGATACTCATCTTT
>TRDJ1|TRDV1|TRDD3|-
CALEWPSPYKLGDTQYYTDKLIF
TGTGCTCTTGAGTGGCCTTCCCCCTATAAGCTGGGGGATACGCAATATTACACCGATAAACTCATCTTT
>TRDJ1|TRDV1|TRDD3|few
CALGGHFLVLGGPDRYTDKLIF
TGTGCTCTTGGGGGCCATTTCCTCGTACTGGGGGGACCGGACCGGTACACCGATAAGCTCATCTTT
>TRDJ1|TRDV1|-|-
CALGELAPLPILGAFTDKLIF
TGTGCTCTTGGGGAACTCGCCCCTCTTCCTATCCTGGGGGCCTTCACCGATAAACTCATCTTT
>TRDJ1|TRDV1|-|once
CALGELLSGARDKLIF
TGTGCTCTTGGGGAACTCCTCAGTGGTGCCCGCGATAAACTCATCTTT
>TRDJ1|TRDV1|-|-
CALALPTGGIRGGKLIF
TGCGCTCTCGCCCTTCCTACAGGGGGGATACGGGGCGGTAAACTCATCTTT
>TRDJ1|TRDV1|-|medium-sized
CALGEQPAPTYTDKLIF
TGTGCTCTTGGGGAGCAGCCTGCACCAACGTACACCGATAAACTCATCTTT
>TRDJ1|TRDV1|TRDD3|-
CALGERFGLAAYWGSVPIF
TGTGCTCTTGGGGAAAGATTTGGCCTGGCGGCGTACTGGGGGTCAGTACCCATCTTC
>TRDJ1|TRDV1|TRDD2|few
CALGEFFLPRTGGPPTDKLIF
TGTGCTCTTGGGGAGTTCTTCCTACCCCGTACGGGGGGGCCTCCCACCGATAAACTCATCTTT